The text below deals with one T cell receptor (beta chain). This table comes from immunoSEQ multiplex PCR, and its TCRdb copy is limited to in-frame clones, with some not included. In the table there are 100,000 or so clones, roughly 92% of which are singletons. This sample was taken from a study of blood T cell repertoires in COVID-19. Study overall: The cDNA or gDNA used as material had been derived from T cells, B-cell-depleted T cells, or PBMCs.

The V gene's germline CDR1 is SGHAT and CDR2 FQNNGV. The CDR3 extends over 15 amino acids. The germline V and J ends were trimmed by 1 base and 1 base, with 8 bases remaining between them. Sample: peripheral blood. The TCR was taken from a man between 65 and 85 years old with acute or convalescent COVID-19. The rearrangement uses TRBV11-2 and TRBJ1-3; no firm D call. The CDR3 region has the DNA TGTGCCAGCAGCTTAGCCCACAGTTCTGGAAACACCATATATTTT. As protein: CASSLAHSSGNTIYF.